This TCR beta chain was documented in a study of lymphopenia after photon versus proton radiotherapy. The study, taken as a whole, reports: A bigger post-nadir fall in TCR diversity correlated inversely with survival time in deceased patients.

This CDR3 has 16 residues. In germline, CDR1 is SGHKS, CDR2 YYEKEE (reference sequence). The V and J ends lost 0 bases and 3 bases, in that order; junction bases with no gene match: 9. The protocol was immunoSEQ multiplex PCR, while the TCRdb copy is restricted to in-frame clones and leaves out a portion. The sample includes approximately 30,000 clones, approximately 95% of them seen just once. Regarding this clone: As yet, its antigen is unknown.

The sample in question was peripheral blood, obtained from a patient treated with photon-based radiotherapy. The TCR comes from a woman in her 50s with cholangiocarcinoma. This chain joins TRBV5-5 and TRBJ2-7; 7 bases match TRBD2. The CDR3 protein is CASSLAGGPLYYEQYF. The CDR3 region has the DNA TGTGCCAGCAGCTTGGCGGGGGGACCCCTTTACTACGAGCAGTACTTC. Using reference TRBV5-5 and TRBJ2-7 for the parts outside the CDR3, the full variable domain is DAGVTQSPTHLIKTRGQQVTLRCSPISGHKSVSWYQQVLGQGPQFIFQYYEKEERGRGNFPDRFSARQFPNYSSELNVNALLLGDSALYLCASSLAGGPLYYEQYFGPGTRLTVT.